This T cell receptor (beta chain) is from a study of blood T cell repertoires in COVID-19. Study-level information: Material from acute and convalescent COVID-19 was sourced from the United States, Italy and Spain. T cells, B-cell-depleted T cells, or PBMCs provided the cDNA or gDNA that served as material.

The V and J ends lost 1 base and 5 bases respectively, with 9 bases between them. Per germline, CDR1 SGHVS and CDR2 FNYEAQ. The CDR3 is 15 residues long. In the source study's methods: By means of reference gene primer amplification, nucleated cell counts were estimated. Libraries were prepared by immunoSEQ multiplex PCR; TCRdb keeps only in-frame clonotypes and omits some of them. For V, J and clone size, that table is used; D and trimming come from the DNA. The sample lists 40,000 to 60,000 clones, 79% occurring once. Sequencing was done on a sample of peripheral blood. The chain employs TRBV7-6 and TRBJ1-6; possible D gene TRBD1, 6 bases. This clonotype was sampled from a man in his sixties or seventies with acute or convalescent COVID-19. The CDR3 DNA reads as TGTGCCAGCAGCTTAGGGGGGCACCATAATTCACCCCTCCACTTT. This sequence encodes CASSLGGHHNSPLHF.